This entry describes one T cell receptor (beta chain). This entry comes from a study of radiotherapy plus CTLA-4 blockade in lung cancer. The germline gives CDR1 MNHEY, CDR2 SVGAGI. CDR3 length: 13 amino acids. The junction had 5 bases not matched to a gene; V was cut back by 6 bases and J by 4 bases. Measured with immunoSEQ multiplex PCR; TCRdb has only the in-frame clones, and not every one. Of 35,000 to 45,000 clones listed, approximately 67% are singletons. Specimen: peripheral blood, collected from a patient treated with radiotherapy plus ipilimumab. The chain uses TRBV6-5 and TRBJ1-2, with 7 nucleotides matching TRBD1. This sequence originates from a human donor with non-small cell lung cancer who had a partial response to radiotherapy plus ipilimumab. The CDR3, as DNA: TGTGCCAGCAGAGGACAGGCGTTCTATGGCTACACCTTC. Translated, it gives CASRGQAFYGYTF.